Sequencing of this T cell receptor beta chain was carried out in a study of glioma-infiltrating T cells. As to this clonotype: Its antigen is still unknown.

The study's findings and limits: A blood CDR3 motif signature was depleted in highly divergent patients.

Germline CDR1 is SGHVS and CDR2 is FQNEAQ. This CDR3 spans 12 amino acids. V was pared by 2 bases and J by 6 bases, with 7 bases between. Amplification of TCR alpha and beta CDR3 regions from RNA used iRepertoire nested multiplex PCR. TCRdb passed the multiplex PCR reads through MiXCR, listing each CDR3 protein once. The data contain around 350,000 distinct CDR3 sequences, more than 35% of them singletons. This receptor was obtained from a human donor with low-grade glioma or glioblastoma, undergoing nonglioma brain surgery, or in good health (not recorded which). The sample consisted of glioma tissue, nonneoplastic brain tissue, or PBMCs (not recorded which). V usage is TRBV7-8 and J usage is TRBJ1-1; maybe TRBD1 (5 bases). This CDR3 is CASSLLGAEAFF. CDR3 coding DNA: TGTGCCAGCAGCTTATTGGGGGCTGAAGCTTTCTTT.